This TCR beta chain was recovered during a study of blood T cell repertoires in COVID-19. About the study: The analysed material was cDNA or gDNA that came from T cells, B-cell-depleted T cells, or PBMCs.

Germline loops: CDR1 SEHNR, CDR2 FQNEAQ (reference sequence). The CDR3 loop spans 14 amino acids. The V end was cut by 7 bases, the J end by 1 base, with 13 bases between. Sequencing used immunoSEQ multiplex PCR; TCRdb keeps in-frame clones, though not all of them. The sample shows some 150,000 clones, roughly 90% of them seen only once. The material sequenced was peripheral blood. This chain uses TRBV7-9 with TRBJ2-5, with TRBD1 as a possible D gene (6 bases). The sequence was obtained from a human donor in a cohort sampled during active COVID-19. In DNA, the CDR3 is TGTGCCAGCACCGTCCTAGGGGGCCAAGAGACCCAGTACTTC. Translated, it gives CASTVLGGQETQYF.